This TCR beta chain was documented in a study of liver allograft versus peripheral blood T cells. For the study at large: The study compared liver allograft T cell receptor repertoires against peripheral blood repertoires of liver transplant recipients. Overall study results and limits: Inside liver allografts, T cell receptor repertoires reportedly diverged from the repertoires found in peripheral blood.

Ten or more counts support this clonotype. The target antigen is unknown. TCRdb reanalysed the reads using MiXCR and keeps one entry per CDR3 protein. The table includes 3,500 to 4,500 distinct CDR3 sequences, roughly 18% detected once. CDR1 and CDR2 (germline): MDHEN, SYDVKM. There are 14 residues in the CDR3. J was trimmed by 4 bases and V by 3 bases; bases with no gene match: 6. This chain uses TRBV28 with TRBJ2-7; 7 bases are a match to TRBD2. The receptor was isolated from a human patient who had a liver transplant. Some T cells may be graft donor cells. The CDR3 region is CASSFAGEGYEQYF. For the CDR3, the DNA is TGTGCCAGCAGTTTTGCGGGAGAGGGGTACGAGCAGTACTTC.